These T cell receptor beta chains were read from a single sample in a study of OX40 agonist ivuxolimab in advanced cancers. Produced via immunoSEQ multiplex PCR; TCRdb's table is partial and in-frame only. The sample has 100,000 or so clones, 84% seen once; the top ten hold 4.5% to 5.5%. Sequencing was performed on CD4+ or CD8+ T cells sorted from blood, taken in a trial of the OX40 agonist ivuxolimab. The origin of the receptors is an adult with an advanced solid tumor such as melanoma, head and neck, liver or kidney cancer. Both conserved end residues are part of each CDR3. A D gene is named only where the DNA matches it firmly. For some rows the clone size is stated as once, few or many, or as a class when expanded; others skip it.

V gene: TRBV7-6; clone size: NA; D gene: NA; J gene: TRBJ2-5; CDR3 protein: CASRSLSGEWETQYF; CDR3 DNA: TGTGCCAGCAGGTCACTTTCAGGGGAATGGGAGACCCAGTACTTC
V gene: TRBV2; clone size: many; D gene: TRBD1; J gene: TRBJ1-2; CDR3 protein: CASRGDRGNGYTF; CDR3 DNA: TGTGCCAGCAGGGGGGACAGGGGAAATGGCTACACCTTC
V gene: TRBV15; clone size: NA; D gene: NA; J gene: TRBJ1-4; CDR3 protein: CATSLQGGTNEKLFF; CDR3 DNA: TGTGCCACCAGCCTACAGGGTGGAACTAATGAAAAACTGTTTTTT
V gene: TRBV7-2; clone size: NA; D gene: NA; J gene: TRBJ2-3; CDR3 protein: CASSRGTDYSTDTQYF; CDR3 DNA: TGTGCCAGCAGCCGAGGGACCGACTATAGCACAGATACGCAGTATTTT
V gene: TRBV27; clone size: NA; D gene: TRBD1; J gene: TRBJ1-2; CDR3 protein: CASSLGTGRANYGYTF; CDR3 DNA: TGTGCCAGCAGTTTGGGGACAGGGCGAGCTAACTATGGCTACACCTTC
V gene: TRBV27; clone size: NA; D gene: NA; J gene: TRBJ2-5; CDR3 protein: CASSSLGGGQETQYF; CDR3 DNA: TGTGCCAGCAGTTCCCTGGGGGGCGGCCAAGAGACCCAGTACTTC
V gene: TRBV7-3; clone size: NA; D gene: TRBD1; J gene: TRBJ2-2; CDR3 protein: CASSTTGGSVGELFF; CDR3 DNA: TGTGCCAGCAGCACCACAGGGGGATCGGTCGGGGAGCTGTTTTTT
V gene: TRBV4-3; clone size: NA; D gene: TRBD1; J gene: TRBJ2-7; CDR3 protein: CASSQDLGQQAFYEQYF; CDR3 DNA: TGCGCCAGCAGCCAAGATCTGGGACAGCAAGCCTTCTACGAGCAGTACTTC
V gene: TRBV19; clone size: NA; D gene: NA; J gene: TRBJ2-7; CDR3 protein: CASSMGGRSLYEQYF; CDR3 DNA: TGTGCCAGTAGTATGGGAGGACGGAGTTTGTACGAGCAGTACTTC
V gene: TRBV27; clone size: NA; D gene: TRBD1; J gene: TRBJ2-7; CDR3 protein: CASTGGSSYEQYF; CDR3 DNA: TGTGCCAGCACAGGGGGCTCCAGCTACGAGCAGTACTTC
V gene: TRBV21-1; clone size: NA; D gene: NA; J gene: TRBJ1-2; CDR3 protein: CASSKDLSSFYGYTF; CDR3 DNA: TGTGCCAGCAGCAAAGACCTCAGCTCTTTCTATGGCTACACCTTC
V gene: TRBV6-6; clone size: NA; D gene: NA; J gene: TRBJ2-1; CDR3 protein: CASSPTRIYSNEQFF; CDR3 DNA: TGTGCCAGCAGCCCGACAAGGATTTACTCCAATGAGCAGTTCTTC
V gene: TRBV5-1; clone size: once; D gene: NA; J gene: TRBJ2-1; CDR3 protein: CASSSGTEYNEQFF; CDR3 DNA: TGCGCCAGCAGCTCCGGAACCGAATACAATGAGCAGTTCTTC
V gene: TRBV5-6; clone size: NA; D gene: NA; J gene: TRBJ2-7; CDR3 protein: CASSLGQRPYEQYF; CDR3 DNA: TGTGCCAGCAGCTTGGGGCAGAGACCCTACGAGCAGTACTTC
V gene: TRBV5-1; clone size: NA; D gene: TRBD2; J gene: TRBJ2-1; CDR3 protein: CASRQLAGVGEQFF; CDR3 DNA: TGCGCCAGCAGACAACTAGCGGGAGTGGGTGAGCAGTTCTTC
V gene: TRBV5-1; clone size: few; D gene: TRBD2; J gene: TRBJ2-1; CDR3 protein: CASSLTSGAFREQFF; CDR3 DNA: TGCGCCAGCAGCTTGACTAGCGGGGCTTTCCGTGAGCAGTTCTTC
V gene: TRBV7-8; clone size: NA; D gene: NA; J gene: TRBJ2-3; CDR3 protein: CASSLEGLPTDTQYF; CDR3 DNA: TGTGCCAGCAGCTTAGAGGGGCTTCCCACAGATACGCAGTATTTT
V gene: TRBV9; clone size: NA; D gene: NA; J gene: TRBJ2-7; CDR3 protein: CASSGELSEQYF; CDR3 DNA: TGTGCCAGCAGCGGGGAGCTGTCCGAGCAGTACTTC
V gene: TRBV4-1; clone size: NA; D gene: TRBD2; J gene: TRBJ2-1; CDR3 protein: CASSQDLAGAPYNEQFF; CDR3 DNA: TGCGCCAGCAGCCAAGATCTGGCGGGAGCCCCTTACAATGAGCAGTTCTTC
V gene: TRBV7-9; clone size: NA; D gene: TRBD2; J gene: TRBJ2-1; CDR3 protein: CASGGVALAVYNEQFF; CDR3 DNA: TGTGCCAGCGGGGGGGTAGCTCTAGCGGTATACAATGAGCAGTTCTTC
V gene: TRBV4-2; clone size: many; D gene: TRBD1; J gene: TRBJ2-5; CDR3 protein: CASSLTGADGGRETQYF; CDR3 DNA: TGTGCCAGCAGCCTCACAGGGGCGGATGGTGGCAGGGAGACCCAGTACTTC
V gene: TRBV9; clone size: NA; D gene: TRBD1; J gene: TRBJ2-5; CDR3 protein: CASSPDRGRETQYF; CDR3 DNA: TGTGCCAGCAGCCCGGACAGGGGGCGAGAGACCCAGTACTTC
V gene: TRBV29-1; clone size: NA; D gene: NA; J gene: TRBJ2-5; CDR3 protein: CSVDVSGGETQYF; CDR3 DNA: TGCAGCGTTGACGTGTCAGGAGGGGAGACCCAGTACTTC
V gene: TRBV19; clone size: few; D gene: NA; J gene: TRBJ1-2; CDR3 protein: CASSIERAGYTF; CDR3 DNA: TGTGCCAGTAGTATCGAAAGGGCTGGCTACACCTTC
V gene: TRBV19; clone size: NA; D gene: TRBD1; J gene: TRBJ1-1; CDR3 protein: CASSTDRGFETEAFF; CDR3 DNA: TGTGCCAGTAGTACCGACAGGGGATTTGAAACTGAAGCTTTCTTT
V gene: TRBV5-1; clone size: NA; D gene: NA; J gene: TRBJ1-1; CDR3 protein: CASSLAGGASTEAFF; CDR3 DNA: TGCGCCAGCAGCCTGGCTGGGGGGGCGAGTACTGAAGCTTTCTTT
V gene: TRBV28; clone size: NA; D gene: NA; J gene: TRBJ2-3; CDR3 protein: CASSTPTDTQYF; CDR3 DNA: TGTGCCAGCAGCACCCCGACGGATACGCAGTATTTT
V gene: TRBV5-1; clone size: NA; D gene: NA; J gene: TRBJ2-2; CDR3 protein: CASSFWAAGELFF; CDR3 DNA: TGCGCCAGCAGCTTCTGGGCAGCCGGGGAGCTGTTTTTT
V gene: TRBV7-2; clone size: NA; D gene: TRBD1; J gene: TRBJ2-7; CDR3 protein: CASSSPNRGRYEQYF; CDR3 DNA: TGTGCCAGCAGCTCCCCCAACAGGGGGAGGTACGAGCAGTACTTC
V gene: TRBV29-1; clone size: NA; D gene: NA; J gene: TRBJ1-2; CDR3 protein: CSVVGVNYGYTF; CDR3 DNA: TGCAGCGTTGTCGGAGTTAACTATGGCTACACCTTC
V gene: TRBV27; clone size: NA; D gene: NA; J gene: TRBJ1-2; CDR3 protein: CASSQSGLGYTF; CDR3 DNA: TGTGCCAGCAGTCAATCAGGACTCGGCTACACCTTC
V gene: TRBV4-2; clone size: few; D gene: NA; J gene: TRBJ2-7; CDR3 protein: CASSQDSDSYEQYF; CDR3 DNA: TGTGCCAGCAGCCAAGATAGTGACTCGTACGAGCAGTACTTC
V gene: TRBV27; clone size: NA; D gene: NA; J gene: TRBJ1-5; CDR3 protein: CASSGGGPQHF; CDR3 DNA: TGTGCCAGCAGTGGGGGGGGACCCCAGCATTTT
V gene: TRBV7-9; clone size: NA; D gene: TRBD2; J gene: TRBJ2-3; CDR3 protein: CASSFQRGSTDTQYF; CDR3 DNA: TGTGCCAGCAGCTTCCAGCGGGGATCCACAGATACGCAGTATTTT
V gene: TRBV5-6; clone size: NA; D gene: TRBD2; J gene: TRBJ2-1; CDR3 protein: CASSSQPGGHNEQFF; CDR3 DNA: TGTGCCAGCAGCTCCCAACCGGGAGGGCACAATGAGCAGTTCTTC
V gene: TRBV4-1; clone size: NA; D gene: NA; J gene: TRBJ2-7; CDR3 protein: CASSLELDLEQYF; CDR3 DNA: TGCGCCAGCAGCCTCGAACTAGATTTGGAGCAGTACTTC
V gene: TRBV27; clone size: once; D gene: NA; J gene: TRBJ2-1; CDR3 protein: CASSLELDTYNEQFF; CDR3 DNA: TGTGCCAGCAGTTTAGAACTTGACACCTACAATGAGCAGTTCTTC
V gene: TRBV4-2; clone size: NA; D gene: NA; J gene: TRBJ2-7; CDR3 protein: CASTFSGPGCEQYF; CDR3 DNA: TGTGCCAGCACCTTCTCGGGACCGGGTTGTGAGCAGTACTTC
V gene: TRBV2; clone size: NA; D gene: NA; J gene: TRBJ2-1; CDR3 protein: CASSEESHNEQFF; CDR3 DNA: TGTGCCAGCAGTGAGGAATCTCACAATGAGCAGTTCTTC
V gene: TRBV5-6; clone size: NA; D gene: NA; J gene: TRBJ2-7; CDR3 protein: CASSLSGQIEQYF; CDR3 DNA: TGTGCCAGCAGCTTGTCGGGGCAAATCGAGCAGTACTTC
V gene: TRBV7-2; clone size: NA; D gene: TRBD2; J gene: TRBJ2-2; CDR3 protein: CASSPPVRGTRAGELFF; CDR3 DNA: TGTGCCAGCAGCCCACCGGTGCGGGGGACCCGCGCCGGGGAGCTGTTTTTT
V gene: TRBV6-1; clone size: NA; D gene: NA; J gene: TRBJ2-3; CDR3 protein: CASTFGPNTDTQYF; CDR3 DNA: TGTGCCAGCACTTTCGGACCTAACACAGATACGCAGTATTTT
V gene: TRBV30; clone size: NA; D gene: NA; J gene: TRBJ1-5; CDR3 protein: CAWRSGPGSNQPQHF; CDR3 DNA: TGTGCCTGGAGATCGGGACCAGGGAGCAATCAGCCCCAGCATTTT
V gene: TRBV6-6; clone size: once; D gene: NA; J gene: TRBJ1-6; CDR3 protein: CASSYRAANSPLHF; CDR3 DNA: TGTGCCAGCAGTTACCGGGCAGCTAATTCACCCCTCCACTTT
V gene: TRBV7-9; clone size: few; D gene: TRBD1; J gene: TRBJ1-6; CDR3 protein: CASSFGQENSPLHF; CDR3 DNA: TGTGCCAGCAGCTTCGGACAGGAGAATTCACCCCTCCACTTT
V gene: TRBV7-2; clone size: NA; D gene: TRBD2; J gene: TRBJ2-2; CDR3 protein: CASSETSGSTGELFF; CDR3 DNA: TGTGCCAGCAGCGAGACTAGCGGGTCGACCGGGGAGCTGTTTTTT
V gene: TRBV7-2; clone size: once; D gene: NA; J gene: TRBJ2-2; CDR3 protein: CASSFGGVTGELFF; CDR3 DNA: TGTGCCAGCAGCTTTGGGGGAGTCACCGGGGAGCTGTTTTTT
V gene: TRBV23-1; clone size: NA; D gene: NA; J gene: TRBJ2-3; CDR3 protein: CASSQSGPGPRVGGDTQYF; CDR3 DNA: TGCGCCAGCAGTCAATCGGGGCCAGGTCCTAGGGTGGGGGGTGATACGCAGTATTTT
V gene: TRBV12-2; clone size: NA; D gene: NA; J gene: TRBJ1-2; CDR3 protein: CASRLLGGVGYGYTF; CDR3 DNA: TGTGCAAGTCGCTTACTCGGGGGGGTCGGTTATGGCTACACCTTC
V gene: TRBV27; clone size: NA; D gene: NA; J gene: TRBJ2-7; CDR3 protein: CASGPGYYEQYF; CDR3 DNA: TGTGCCAGCGGCCCGGGTTACTACGAGCAGTACTTC
V gene: TRBV10-3; clone size: NA; D gene: NA; J gene: TRBJ2-2; CDR3 protein: CATGHSNTGELFF; CDR3 DNA: TGTGCCACCGGACATTCGAACACCGGGGAGCTGTTTTTT
V gene: TRBV11-2; clone size: NA; D gene: TRBD2; J gene: TRBJ2-7; CDR3 protein: CASSYREAGEQYF; CDR3 DNA: TGTGCCAGCAGCTATCGGGAGGCAGGCGAGCAGTACTTC
V gene: TRBV2; clone size: NA; D gene: NA; J gene: TRBJ2-2; CDR3 protein: CASSEEAGRFPTGELFF; CDR3 DNA: TGTGCCAGCAGTGAAGAGGCGGGACGATTCCCCACCGGGGAGCTGTTTTTT
V gene: TRBV18; clone size: NA; D gene: NA; J gene: TRBJ1-5; CDR3 protein: CASSGDPGNQPQHF; CDR3 DNA: TGTGCCAGCTCCGGGGACCCAGGCAATCAGCCCCAGCATTTT
V gene: TRBV19; clone size: NA; D gene: NA; J gene: TRBJ1-1; CDR3 protein: CASSLTGSPLMNTEAFF; CDR3 DNA: TGTGCCAGTAGTTTAACAGGGTCCCCTCTCATGAACACTGAAGCTTTCTTT
V gene: TRBV30; clone size: few; D gene: NA; J gene: TRBJ1-1; CDR3 protein: CAWISGQNTEAFF; CDR3 DNA: TGTGCCTGGATTTCGGGGCAGAACACTGAAGCTTTCTTT
V gene: TRBV11-1; clone size: NA; D gene: NA; J gene: TRBJ1-4; CDR3 protein: CAIRGDNEKLFF; CDR3 DNA: TGTGCCATCAGGGGCGATAATGAAAAACTGTTTTTT
V gene: TRBV19; clone size: NA; D gene: NA; J gene: TRBJ2-1; CDR3 protein: CASSILQDSEQFF; CDR3 DNA: TGTGCCAGTAGTATATTACAGGATAGTGAGCAGTTCTTC
V gene: TRBV27; clone size: NA; D gene: NA; J gene: TRBJ2-7; CDR3 protein: CASSFTVDDEQYF; CDR3 DNA: TGTGCCAGCAGTTTTACAGTGGACGACGAGCAGTACTTC